Reported below is one T cell receptor beta chain. Antigen specificity is unknown. Libraries were prepared by immunoSEQ multiplex PCR; TCRdb keeps only in-frame clonotypes and omits some of them. The sample has over 70,000 clones; around 83% are singletons. The data are from a study of cytotoxic CD8 clonotypes in ibrutinib-treated CLL. Whole-study context: Investigators collected response samples after a median around twelve months of treatment, range 6 to 36.

The CDR3 is 14 amino acids. V was cut by 7 bases and J by 3 bases, with 16 bases left in between. Germline V gene data show CDR1 as MNHEY and CDR2 as SMNVEV (reference sequence). Around 1.8 micrograms of genomic DNA came from cryopreserved PBMCs for TCR beta libraries. Study-wide points: Public clonotypes occurred uncommonly; on treatment, they contracted or remained stable.

The specimen comprised PBMCs, sampled before ibrutinib treatment. The chain employs TRBV27 and TRBJ2-7; possibly TRBD2 for D (6 bases). The TCR originated in a human donor with chronic lymphocytic leukemia. This CDR3 reads CASKDLAHSYEQYF. CDR3 in DNA: TGTGCCAGCAAAGATCTAGCGCATAGCTACGAGCAGTACTTC.